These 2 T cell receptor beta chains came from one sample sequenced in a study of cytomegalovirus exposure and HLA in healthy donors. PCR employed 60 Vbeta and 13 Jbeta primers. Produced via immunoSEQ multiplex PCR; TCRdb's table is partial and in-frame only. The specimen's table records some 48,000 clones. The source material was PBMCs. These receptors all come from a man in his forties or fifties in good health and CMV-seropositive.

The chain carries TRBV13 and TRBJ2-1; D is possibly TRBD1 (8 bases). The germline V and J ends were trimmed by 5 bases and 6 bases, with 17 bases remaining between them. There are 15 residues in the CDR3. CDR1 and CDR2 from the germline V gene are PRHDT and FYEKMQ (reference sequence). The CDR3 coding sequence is TGTGCCAGCAGCCTGCCGGACAGGGAGGGCAATGAGCAGTTCTTC. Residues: CASSLPDREGNEQFF.

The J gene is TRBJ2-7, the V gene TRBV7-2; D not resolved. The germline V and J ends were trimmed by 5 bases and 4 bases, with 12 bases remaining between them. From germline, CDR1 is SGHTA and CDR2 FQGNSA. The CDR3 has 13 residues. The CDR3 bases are TGTGCCAGCAGCGTTGAGAGGATTTACGAGCAGTACTTC. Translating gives CASSVERIYEQYF.